The TCR beta chain described here comes from a study of CD8 T cells in Susac syndrome. CDR3 length equals 16 residues. Germline values: CDR1 LNHDA, CDR2 SQIVND (reference sequence). Deletions cut 7 bases from V and 4 bases from J, with 19 bases between. RNA amounts of roughly 0.45 to 1 ug underwent reverse transcription with random hexamers. The authors amplified TCR beta CDR3 across 54 Vbeta and 13 Jbeta using immunoSEQ multiplex PCR. TCRdb reanalysed the immunoSEQ multiplex PCR reads using MiXCR and keeps one entry per CDR3 protein. The sample holds 150,000 or so distinct CDR3 sequences, approximately 95% seen once.

The sequenced sample consisted of CD4+ T cells from PBMCs. The source of this sequence is a human donor with multiple sclerosis. This sequence joins TRBV19 and TRBJ2-2; a possible D gene is TRBD1 (6 bases). As DNA, the CDR3 is TGTGCCAGTAACCTGGACAGCCCCTACTTCACCGGGGAGCTGTTTTTT. Amino acid sequence: CASNLDSPYFTGELFF.